This T cell receptor beta chain was identified in a study of cytomegalovirus exposure and HLA in healthy donors. V lost 1 base to trimming and J lost 6 bases; unmatched junction nucleotides: 7. Germline V gene lookup returns CDR1 SGHRS and CDR2 YFSETQ. This CDR3 region has 15 residues. 13 Jbeta primers and 60 Vbeta primers were used for the PCR. Some clones are missing from TCRdb's copy, which holds only in-frame ones; the method was immunoSEQ multiplex PCR. The sample contains some 85,000 clones, 65% to 85% of which appear only once. The gene calls are TRBV5-1 and TRBJ2-7; the match to TRBD1 covers 10 bases. The material sequenced was PBMCs. The origin of this receptor is a man aged 18-30 years in good health and CMV-seronegative. CDR3 in amino acids: CASSLKGQGGREQYF. The CDR3 DNA reads TGCGCCAGCAGCTTGAAAGGACAGGGGGGTCGCGAGCAGTACTTC.